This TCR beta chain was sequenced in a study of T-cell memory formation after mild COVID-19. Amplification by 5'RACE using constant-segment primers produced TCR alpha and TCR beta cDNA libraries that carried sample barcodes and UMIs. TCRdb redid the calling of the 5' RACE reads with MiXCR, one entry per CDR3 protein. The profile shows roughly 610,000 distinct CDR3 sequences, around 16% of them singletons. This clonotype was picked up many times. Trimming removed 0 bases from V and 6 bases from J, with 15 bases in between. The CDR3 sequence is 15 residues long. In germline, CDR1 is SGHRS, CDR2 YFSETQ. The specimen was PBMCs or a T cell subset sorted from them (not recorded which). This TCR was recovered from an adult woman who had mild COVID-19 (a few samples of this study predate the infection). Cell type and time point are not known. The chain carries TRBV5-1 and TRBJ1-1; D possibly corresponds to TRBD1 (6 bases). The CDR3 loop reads CASSLANIRGAEAFF. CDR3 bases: TGCGCCAGCAGCTTGGCTAATATCAGGGGCGCTGAAGCTTTCTTT.